The 27 T cell receptor beta chains given below trace back to one sample, sequenced in a study of somatic mutations in cytotoxic T cells in rheumatoid arthritis. Libraries were prepared by immunoSEQ multiplex PCR; TCRdb keeps only in-frame clonotypes and omits some of them. The table shows approximately 14,000 clones, with 65% to 80% occurring only once. Input material: CD8+ T cells sorted from blood. The receptors were sampled from an adult with rheumatoid arthritis.

This chain joins TRBV2 and TRBJ1-3; no clear D. V gave up 7 bases and J gave up 2 bases, with 18 bases separating them. Germline values: CDR1 SNHLY, CDR2 FYNNEI. This CDR3 has 16 residues. CDR3 sequence (DNA): TGTGCCAGCAATAAACCGGTGCTGACCCCTGGAAACACCATATATTTT. It encodes CASNKPVLTPGNTIYF.

This rearrangement joins TRBV4-1 to TRBJ2-1; 7 nucleotides match TRBD2. CDR1 and CDR2 (germline): MGHRA, YSYEKL. With V trimmed by 6 bases and J by 7 bases, 6 bases remained unmatched. The CDR3 is 13 amino acids. CDR3: CASSRDYLNEQFF. In DNA, the CDR3 is TGCGCCAGCAGTCGGGACTATCTAAATGAGCAGTTCTTC.

The V and J genes are TRBV11-2 and TRBJ2-7; D is unresolved. CDR1 and CDR2 from the germline V gene are SGHAT and FQNNGV. CDR3 size: 14 residues. V lost 2 bases and J lost 3, with 11 bases in between. The CDR3 region is CASSLRTRIYEQYF. CDR3 bases: TGTGCCAGCAGCTTACGTACAAGAATCTACGAGCAGTACTTC.

This sequence joins TRBV2 and TRBJ1-5; unclear D gene. This CDR3 is 15 amino acids long. V was shortened by 10 bases and J by 4 bases, with 20 bases between the two germline ends. The germline V gene has CDR1 SNHLY and CDR2 FYNNEI. CDR3 sequence reads: CATRLGPAANQPQHF. CDR3 nucleotides: TGTGCCACCCGGTTGGGTCCCGCGGCAAATCAGCCCCAGCATTTT.

The DNA of the CDR3 is TGTGCCACAAATGGACGGCCAAACACTGAAGCTTTCTTT. Translated, it gives CATNGRPNTEAFF. This sequence joins TRBV19 and TRBJ1-1; D call uncertain. In germline, CDR1 is LNHDA, CDR2 SQIVND (reference sequence). Deletions cut 10 bases from V and 2 bases from J, with 14 bases between. The CDR3 consists of 13 residues.

V gene TRBV19 combines with J gene TRBJ2-2; 7 bases map to TRBD2. Germline V CDR1 and CDR2: LNHDA, SQIVND (reference sequence). CDR3 length: 14 amino acids. Germline trimming cut 5 bases from V and 2 bases from J; bases unmatched to any gene: 2. CDR3 protein: CASSAGVNTGELFF. The DNA for the CDR3 is TGTGCCAGTAGTGCGGGAGTCAACACCGGGGAGCTGTTTTTT.

The rearrangement links TRBV29-1 to TRBJ1-2; 10 bases are a match to TRBD1. J gave up 6 bases and V 7 bases, and 8 bases lay outside the gene matches. From germline, CDR1 is SQVTM and CDR2 ANQGSEA. This CDR3 has 13 amino acids. The CDR3 nucleotides read TGCAGCGCCCCGGGACAGGGGATAGATGGCTACACCTTC. Protein sequence: CSAPGQGIDGYTF.

A few counts support this clone. The rearrangement joins TRBV19 to TRBJ1-4; D not certain. Trimming took off 3 bases at V and 8 bases at J, with 7 bases between the two ends. CDR1 and CDR2 from the germline V gene are LNHDA and SQIVND (reference sequence). CDR3 size: 12 residues. CDR3 loop: CASSMVREKLFF. The CDR3 DNA sequence: TGTGCCAGTAGTATGGTCAGGGAAAAACTGTTTTTT. The full variable domain, rest sourced from reference TRBV19 and TRBJ1-4, is DGGITQSPKYLFRKEGQNVTLSCEQNLNHDAMYWYRQDPGQGLRLIYYSQIVNDFQKGDIAEGYSVSREKKESFPLTVTSAQKNPTAFYLCASSMVREKLFFGSGTQLSVL.

In its sample, this clone was seen a few times. V usage is TRBV7-8 and J usage is TRBJ2-3, with TRBD2 as a possible D gene (5 bases). The CDR3 spans 16 residues. V was trimmed by 2 bases and J by 0 bases, leaving 12 bases between them. CDR1 is SGHVS, CDR2 FQNEAQ, per germline. The CDR3 loop is CASSLRVATSTDTQYF. In nucleotides, the CDR3 is TGTGCCAGCAGCTTAAGGGTAGCGACTAGCACAGATACGCAGTATTTT.

This clone was counted a few times. V gene TRBV9 combines with J gene TRBJ2-6; D could derive from TRBD1 or TRBD2 (5 bases each). The CDR3 is 16 residues long. The germline CDR1 and CDR2 sequences are SGDLS and YYNGEE. The germline V and J ends were trimmed by 0 bases and 4 bases, with 11 bases remaining between them. CDR3 sequence reads: CASSVVIGTGANVLTF. The CDR3 nucleotides are TGTGCCAGCAGCGTAGTAATTGGGACCGGGGCCAACGTCCTGACTTTC.

The gene calls are TRBV4-1 and TRBJ2-5; 8 bases line up with TRBD2. Germline loops: CDR1 MGHRA, CDR2 YSYEKL. The CDR3 spans 15 residues. V lost 7 bases and J lost 1; bases outside the gene matches: 8. The CDR3 region is CASTPLAGGQETQYF. The CDR3 DNA reads as TGCGCCAGCACCCCACTGGCGGGGGGCCAAGAGACCCAGTACTTC.

The chain links TRBV30 to TRBJ2-2, with TRBD2 as a possible D gene (6 bases). There are 16 residues in the CDR3. Trimming left V 5 bases short and J 3 bases short, with 19 bases between. In germline, CDR1 is GTSNPN, CDR2 SVGIG (reference sequence). DNA for the CDR3: TGTGCCTGGGATTTTAAGTGGGAGGAGGACACCGGGGAGCTGTTTTTT. This sequence encodes CAWDFKWEEDTGELFF.

This clone was seen a single time. This chain joins TRBV28 and TRBJ1-5; 7 bases map to TRBD1. The CDR3 contains 14 residues. Germline CDR1 reads MDHEN; CDR2 reads SYDVKM. With V trimmed by 5 bases and J by 3 bases, 4 bases remained unmatched. The CDR3 loop is CASSLTGVNQPQHF. CDR3 DNA: TGTGCCAGCAGTCTCACAGGGGTCAATCAGCCCCAGCATTTT.

This chain uses TRBV11-3 with TRBJ2-1; TRBD2 matches 10 bases. V was clipped by 5 bases and J by 9 bases; unmatched bases: 10. CDR1 and CDR2 from the germline V gene are SGHNT and YENEEA. This CDR3 has 15 amino acids. For the CDR3, the DNA is TGTGCCAGCAGCGACCAGCGGGGGGGTCTTCCTGAGCAGTTCTTC. The encoded protein is CASSDQRGGLPEQFF.

The gene calls are TRBV7-9 and TRBJ2-5; 14 bases align to TRBD2. Germline trimming cut 6 bases from V and 3 bases from J; bases unmatched to any gene: 3. CDR1 is SEHNR and CDR2 is FQNEAQ in the germline V gene (reference sequence). CDR3 length equals 15 residues. DNA of the CDR3: TGTGCCAGCAGTGGACTAGCGGGAGGTAAAGAGACCCAGTACTTC. Translating gives CASSGLAGGKETQYF.

The rearrangement uses TRBV10-2 and TRBJ2-5; the match to TRBD2 covers 7 bases. The J call may be faulty, since TRBJ2-7 better matches the DNA end. Germline values: CDR1 WSHSY, CDR2 SAAADI. The CDR3 consists of 16 residues. This CDR3 is CASSAQWREPSYEQYF. In nucleotides, the CDR3 is TGCGCCAGCAGTGCCCAGTGGCGGGAGCCTTCCTACGAGCAGTACTTC.

This clone was seen a few times. The chain has TRBV5-1 and TRBJ2-3; D possibly corresponds to TRBD1 (5 bases). V lost 4 bases and J lost 1, with 10 bases in between. This CDR3 has 14 residues. The germline V gene has CDR1 SGHRS and CDR2 YFSETQ. The CDR3 region has the DNA TGCGCCAGCAGCGAGTTAGGGGGCACAGATACGCAGTATTTT. Translation gives CASSELGGTDTQYF.

The chain employs TRBV27 and TRBJ2-7, with D unresolved. This CDR3 has 13 residues. The V end lost 5 bases, the J end lost 3 bases, and 11 bases lay between the germline ends. The germline V gene encodes CDR1 MNHEY and CDR2 SMNVEV (reference sequence). The chain's CDR3 is CASSLNSLYEQYF. CDR3 nucleotides: TGTGCCAGCAGTCTCAACTCCCTCTACGAGCAGTACTTC.

The genes are TRBV7-9 and TRBJ2-7; no firm D call. V shed 5 bases and J shed 0 bases, with 14 bases lying between them. Germline-derived CDR1 and CDR2 are SEHNR and FQNEAQ (reference sequence). The CDR3 runs to 15 residues. This chain's CDR3 is CASSGEEDRSYEQYF. The CDR3 bases are TGTGCCAGCAGCGGGGAAGAAGATCGCTCCTACGAGCAGTACTTC.

The CDR3 DNA reads TGTGCCAGCAGCCAACAGGAGAACACTGAAGCTTTCTTT. Encoded protein: CASSQQENTEAFF. J is TRBJ1-1 and V is TRBV5-8; perhaps TRBD1 as D (5 bases). Germline lookup yields CDR1 SGHTS and CDR2 YDEGEE. The CDR3 is made up of 13 amino acids. V gave up 4 bases and J gave up 1 base, with 8 bases separating them.

V usage is TRBV10-3 and J usage is TRBJ1-1; no clear D. The V gene's germline CDR1 is ENHRY and CDR2 SYGVKD. The CDR3 extends over 13 amino acids. V gave up 0 bases and J gave up 8 bases, with 10 bases separating them. The CDR3 region has the DNA TGTGCCATCAGTGAGTCTACGGTCTGGGAAGCTTTCTTT. Encoded protein: CAISESTVWEAFF.

The CDR3 spells CASSAWGGDNEQFF. As DNA, the CDR3 is TGCGCCAGCAGCGCATGGGGAGGGGATAATGAGCAGTTCTTC. The V call is TRBV5-1, the J call TRBJ2-1; 7 nucleotides line up with TRBD2. Germline lookup yields CDR1 SGHRS and CDR2 YFSETQ. V shed 4 bases and J 7 bases; nucleotides not matched to a gene: 8. The CDR3 totals 14 residues.

The CDR3 region is CASSLARLAGGPNYNEQFF. The CDR3 coding sequence is TGTGCCAGCAGCTTAGCCCGACTAGCGGGAGGGCCTAACTACAATGAGCAGTTCTTC. V and J are TRBV7-9 and TRBJ2-1, with 14 bases lining up with TRBD2. The CDR3 contains 19 residues. The germline CDR1 and CDR2 sequences are SEHNR and FQNEAQ (reference sequence). The trim removed 0 bases at V and 3 bases at J, leaving 7 bases unmatched.

V and J are TRBV7-6 and TRBJ2-3; a possible D gene is TRBD2 (5 bases). Germline V gene sequence: CDR1 SGHVS, CDR2 FNYEAQ. The ends were cut back, 5 bases at V and 2 bases at J, with 17 bases in the middle. This CDR3 is 16 amino acids long. In DNA form, the CDR3 reads TGTGCCAGCAGCCTAAGCGGTCACAGCGCCACAGATACGCAGTATTTT. As protein: CASSLSGHSATDTQYF.

This clone was found once. The chain carries TRBV4-2 and TRBJ2-7; no reliable D call. V lost 1 base to trimming and J lost 0 bases, with 7 bases between them. CDR1 and CDR2 (germline): LGHNA, YNFKEQ. This CDR3 contains 14 residues. CDR3 coding DNA: TGTGCCAGCAGCCAAGGCTCCAACTCCTACGAGCAGTACTTC. This gives the protein CASSQGSNSYEQYF.

The rearrangement links TRBV4-1 to TRBJ2-5, with a tentative D call TRBD1 (5 bases). Gene TRBJ2-7 matches the end of the DNA better, so the J call may be wrong. Germline lookup yields CDR1 MGHRA and CDR2 YSYEKL. The CDR3 sequence is 13 residues long. Here the CDR3 DNA reads TGCGCCAGCAGCCTTACCAGGGTCGGCGAGCAGTACTTC. Protein: CASSLTRVGEQYF.

The chain employs TRBV10-3 and TRBJ2-6, with D perhaps matching TRBD1 (6 bases). Looked up from germline, CDR1 is ENHRY and CDR2 is SYGVKD. The CDR3 is 14 amino acids. V was pared by 7 bases and J by 1 base, with 8 bases between. CDR3 sequence reads: CAITDRSGANVLTF. CDR3 sequence (DNA): TGTGCCATCACCGACAGGTCTGGGGCCAACGTCCTGACTTTC.